This TCR beta chain emerged from a study of response to subunit inactivated influenza vaccine. Per the germline V gene, CDR1 is SGHAT and CDR2 is FQNNGV. The CDR3 runs 16 residues. With V trimmed by 1 base and J by 5 bases, 7 bases remained unmatched. Study-wide findings and caveats: Authors suggested each seasonal flu vaccination may recruit only limited numbers of new T cells.

MiXCR, applied by TCRdb to the RT-PCR reads, yields one record per CDR3 protein. The data hold approximately 530,000 distinct CDR3 sequences, with 7.6% observed a single time. In the case of this clonotype: What it binds is unknown.

V gene TRBV11-2 combines with J gene TRBJ2-1; TRBD2 matches at 8 bases. The clonotype originates from a man between 50 and 69 years old who received an inactivated influenza vaccine. The source was PBMCs from blood, collected about 23 months after vaccination. In DNA, the CDR3 is TGTGCCAGCAGCTTAGGGTTCGAGCGGGGGCACAATGAGCAGTTCTTC. Its translation: CASSLGFERGHNEQFF. Complete variable domain (other parts from reference TRBV11-2 and TRBJ2-1): EAGVAQSPRYKIIEKRQSVAFWCNPISGHATLYWYQQILGQGPKLLIQFQNNGVVDDSQLPKDRFSAERLKGVDSTLKIQPAKLEDSAVYLCASSLGFERGHNEQFFGPGTRLTVL.